The present TCR beta chain was sequenced within a study of molecular identifiers for immune sequencing clone quantification. There are many counts of this clonotype. Between the trimmed V and J ends, which lost 5 bases and 1 base, there was a span of 14 bases. Germline V gene data show CDR1 as SEHNR and CDR2 as FQNEAQ (reference sequence). CDR3 size: 15 residues. Listed TCR primers, together with previously described methods, were used for the bulk TCR libraries. Each CDR3 protein is one row after TCRdb ran MiXCR on the PCR reads. The top ten hold over 0.6% of the sample, which has about half a million distinct CDR3 sequences, around 23% seen once. Using a CD8+CD4-CCR7+CD45RA+ phenotype, naive CD8 T cells were sorted.

Source material: naive CD8+ T cells from blood, with Jurkat cell RNA spiked in. Noted subset: FACS-sorted CD8+CD4-CCR7+CD45RA+ naive T cells. The chain carries TRBV7-9 and TRBJ1-1, with D possibly TRBD1 on 5 matching bases. The TCR originated in a human donor in good health. Some libraries in this study had Jurkat cell RNA spiked in. The DNA of the CDR3 is TGTGCCAGCAGCCCTATTGGACATACGAACACTGAAGCTTTCTTT. It codes for CASSPIGHTNTEAFF.